Sequencing of this T cell receptor (beta chain) was carried out in a study of control samples from healthy donors and cancer patients. The sample holds one count of this clone. V lost 0 bases, J lost 7 bases, and 8 bases stayed unmatched. CDR1 and CDR2 from the germline V gene are SGDLS and YYNGEE. The length of the CDR3 is 15 residues. Libraries were prepared by immunoSEQ multiplex PCR; TCRdb keeps only in-frame clonotypes and omits some of them. The repertoire includes 400,000 to 500,000 clones, 75% to 95% of them detected once, and more than 6% sits in the top ten. The source of this sequence is a man aged 40-55 years with head and neck cancer. Sequencing was carried out using PBMCs. The rearrangement uses TRBV9 and TRBJ1-2; 8 bases line up with TRBD1. CDR3 residues: CASSVVTGQGIGYTF. In DNA form, the CDR3 reads TGTGCCAGCAGCGTAGTTACCGGACAGGGAATTGGCTACACCTTC.